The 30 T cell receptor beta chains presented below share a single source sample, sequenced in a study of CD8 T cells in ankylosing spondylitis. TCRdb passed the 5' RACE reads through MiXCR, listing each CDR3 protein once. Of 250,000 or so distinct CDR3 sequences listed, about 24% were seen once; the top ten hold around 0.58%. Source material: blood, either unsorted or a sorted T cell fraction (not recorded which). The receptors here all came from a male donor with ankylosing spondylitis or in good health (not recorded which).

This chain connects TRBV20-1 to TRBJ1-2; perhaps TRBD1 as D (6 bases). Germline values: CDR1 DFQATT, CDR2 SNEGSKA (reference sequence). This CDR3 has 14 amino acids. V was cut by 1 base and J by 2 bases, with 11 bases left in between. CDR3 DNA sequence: TGCAGTGCTAGAGGGATAGGGGGGAACTATGGCTACACCTTC. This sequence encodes CSARGIGGNYGYTF.

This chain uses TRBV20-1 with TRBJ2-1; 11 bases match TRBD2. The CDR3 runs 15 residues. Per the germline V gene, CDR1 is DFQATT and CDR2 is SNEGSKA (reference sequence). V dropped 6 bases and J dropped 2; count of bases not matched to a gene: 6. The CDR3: CSAETSGVTYNEQFF. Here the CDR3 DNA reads TGCAGTGCAGAGACTAGCGGGGTAACCTACAATGAGCAGTTCTTC.

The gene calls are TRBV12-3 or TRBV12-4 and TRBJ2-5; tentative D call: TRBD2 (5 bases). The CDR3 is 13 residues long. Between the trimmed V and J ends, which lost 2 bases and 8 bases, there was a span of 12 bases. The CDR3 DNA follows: TGTGCCAGCAGTTTACAGAGTCCGGGAACCCAGTACTTC. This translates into CASSLQSPGTQYF.

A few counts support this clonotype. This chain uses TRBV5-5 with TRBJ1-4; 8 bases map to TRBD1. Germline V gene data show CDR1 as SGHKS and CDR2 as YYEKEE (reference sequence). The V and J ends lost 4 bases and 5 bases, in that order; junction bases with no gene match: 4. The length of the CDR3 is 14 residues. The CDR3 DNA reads TGTGCCAGCAGCCCGAACAGGGGGAATGAAAAACTGTTTTTT. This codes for CASSPNRGNEKLFF.

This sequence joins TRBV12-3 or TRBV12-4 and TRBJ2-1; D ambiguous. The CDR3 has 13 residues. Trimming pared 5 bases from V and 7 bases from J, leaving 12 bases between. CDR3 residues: CASSRHEENEQFF. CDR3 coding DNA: TGTGCCAGCAGTCGTCATGAGGAGAATGAGCAGTTCTTC.

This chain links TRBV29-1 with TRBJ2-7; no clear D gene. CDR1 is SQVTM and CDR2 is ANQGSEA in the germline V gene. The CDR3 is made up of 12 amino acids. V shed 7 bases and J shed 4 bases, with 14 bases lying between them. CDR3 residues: CSGNPSDYEQYF. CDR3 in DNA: TGCAGCGGAAACCCGAGTGATTACGAGCAGTACTTC.

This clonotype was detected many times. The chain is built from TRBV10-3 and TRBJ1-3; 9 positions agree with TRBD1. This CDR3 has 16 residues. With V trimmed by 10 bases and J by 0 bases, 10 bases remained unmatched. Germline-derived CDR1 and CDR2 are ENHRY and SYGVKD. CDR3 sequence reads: CASRRDRELSGNTIYF. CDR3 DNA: TGTGCCAGCCGCCGGGACAGGGAGCTCTCTGGAAACACCATATATTTT.

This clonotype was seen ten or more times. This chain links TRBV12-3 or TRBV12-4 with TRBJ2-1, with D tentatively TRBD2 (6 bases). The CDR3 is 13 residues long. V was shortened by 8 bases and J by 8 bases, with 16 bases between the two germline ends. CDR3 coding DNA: TGTGCCAGCGGGGGACGCGGGGTCCATGAGCAGTTCTTC. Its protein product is CASGGRGVHEQFF.

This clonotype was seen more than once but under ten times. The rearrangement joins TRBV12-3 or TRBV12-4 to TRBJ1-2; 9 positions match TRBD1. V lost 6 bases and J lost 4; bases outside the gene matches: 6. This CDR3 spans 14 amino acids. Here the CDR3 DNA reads TGTGCCAGCAGGCGGACAGGGGAGGGCTATGGCTACACCTTC. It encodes CASRRTGEGYGYTF.

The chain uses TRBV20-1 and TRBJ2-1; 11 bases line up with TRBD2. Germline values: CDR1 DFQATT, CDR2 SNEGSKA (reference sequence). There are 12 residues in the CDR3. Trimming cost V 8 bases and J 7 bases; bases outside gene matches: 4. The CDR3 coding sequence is TGCAGTTTGGGACTAGCGGATAATGAGCAGTTCTTC. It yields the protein CSLGLADNEQFF.

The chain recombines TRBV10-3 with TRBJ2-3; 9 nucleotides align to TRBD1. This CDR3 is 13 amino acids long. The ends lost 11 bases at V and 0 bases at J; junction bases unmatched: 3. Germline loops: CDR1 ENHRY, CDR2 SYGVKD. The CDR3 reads CASGTGSTDTQYF. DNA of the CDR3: TGTGCCTCCGGGACAGGGAGCACAGATACGCAGTATTTT.

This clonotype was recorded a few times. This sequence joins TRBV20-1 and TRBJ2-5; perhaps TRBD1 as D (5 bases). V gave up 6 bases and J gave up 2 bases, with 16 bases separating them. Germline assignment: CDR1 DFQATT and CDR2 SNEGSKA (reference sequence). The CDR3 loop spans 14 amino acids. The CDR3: CSATVGERQETQYF. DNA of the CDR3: TGCAGTGCGACAGTGGGTGAAAGGCAAGAGACCCAGTACTTC.

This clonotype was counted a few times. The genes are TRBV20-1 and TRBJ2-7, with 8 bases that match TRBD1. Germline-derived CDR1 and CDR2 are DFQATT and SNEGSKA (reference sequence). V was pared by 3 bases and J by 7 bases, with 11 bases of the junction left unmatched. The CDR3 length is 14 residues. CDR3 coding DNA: TGCAGTGCTAGTTTGCCCAGGGGGCTGGGGGAGCAGTACTTC. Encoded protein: CSASLPRGLGEQYF.

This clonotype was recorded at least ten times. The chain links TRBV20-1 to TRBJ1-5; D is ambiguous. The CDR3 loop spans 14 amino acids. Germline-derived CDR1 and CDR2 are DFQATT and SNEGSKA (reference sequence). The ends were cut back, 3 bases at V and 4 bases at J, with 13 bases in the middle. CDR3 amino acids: CSASNSQGNQPQHF. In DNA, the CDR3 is TGCAGTGCTAGCAACAGCCAAGGGAATCAGCCCCAGCATTTT.

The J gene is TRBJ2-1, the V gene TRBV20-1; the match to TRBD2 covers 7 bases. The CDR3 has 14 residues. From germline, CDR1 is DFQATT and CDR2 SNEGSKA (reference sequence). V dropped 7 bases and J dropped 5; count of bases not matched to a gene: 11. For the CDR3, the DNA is TGCAGTGTCAGAGGAGGACGGGGGGACAATGAGCAGTTCTTC. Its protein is CSVRGGRGDNEQFF.

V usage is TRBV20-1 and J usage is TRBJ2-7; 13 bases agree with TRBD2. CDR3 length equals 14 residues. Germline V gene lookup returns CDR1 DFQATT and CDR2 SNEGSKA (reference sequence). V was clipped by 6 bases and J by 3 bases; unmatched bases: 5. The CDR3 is CSAPGTSGDYEQYF. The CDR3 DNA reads TGCAGTGCCCCCGGGACTAGCGGGGACTACGAGCAGTACTTC.

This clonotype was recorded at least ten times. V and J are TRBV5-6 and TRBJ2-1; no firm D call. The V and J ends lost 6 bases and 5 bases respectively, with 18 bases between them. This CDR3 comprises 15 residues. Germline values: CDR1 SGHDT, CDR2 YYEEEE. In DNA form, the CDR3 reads TGTGCCAGCACCTCCTGGGCCGATGGCCACAATGAGCAGTTCTTC. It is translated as CASTSWADGHNEQFF.

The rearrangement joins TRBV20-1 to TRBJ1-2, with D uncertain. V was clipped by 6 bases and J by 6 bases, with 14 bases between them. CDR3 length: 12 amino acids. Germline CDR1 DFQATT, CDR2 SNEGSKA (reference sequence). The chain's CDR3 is CSAPFGEDGYTF. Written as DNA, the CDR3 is TGCAGTGCCCCCTTTGGGGAGGATGGCTACACCTTC.

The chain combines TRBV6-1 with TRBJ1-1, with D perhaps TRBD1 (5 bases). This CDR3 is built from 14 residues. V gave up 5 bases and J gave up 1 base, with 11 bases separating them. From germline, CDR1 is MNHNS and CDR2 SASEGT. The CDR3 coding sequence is TGTGCCAGCAGTCGAGGGGTGAAGAACACTGAAGCTTTCTTT. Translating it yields CASSRGVKNTEAFF.

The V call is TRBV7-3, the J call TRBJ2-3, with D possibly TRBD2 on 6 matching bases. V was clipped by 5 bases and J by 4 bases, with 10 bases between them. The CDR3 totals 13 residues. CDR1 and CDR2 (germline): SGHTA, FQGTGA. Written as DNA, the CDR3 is TGTGCCAGCAGCCCCCCGGGGGCAGATACGCAGTATTTT. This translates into CASSPPGADTQYF.

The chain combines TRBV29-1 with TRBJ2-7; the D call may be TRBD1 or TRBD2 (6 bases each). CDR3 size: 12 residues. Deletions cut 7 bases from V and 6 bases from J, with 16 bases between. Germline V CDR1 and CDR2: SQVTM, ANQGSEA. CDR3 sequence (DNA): TGCAGCGCCGGGGGCCAAGGGACCGAGCAGTACTTC. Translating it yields CSAGGQGTEQYF.

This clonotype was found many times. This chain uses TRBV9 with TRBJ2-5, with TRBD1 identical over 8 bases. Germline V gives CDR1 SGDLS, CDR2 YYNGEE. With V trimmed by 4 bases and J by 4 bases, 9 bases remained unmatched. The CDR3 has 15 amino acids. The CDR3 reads CASSSRLTGGETQYF. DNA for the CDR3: TGTGCCAGCAGCAGCCGCCTAACAGGGGGAGAGACCCAGTACTTC.

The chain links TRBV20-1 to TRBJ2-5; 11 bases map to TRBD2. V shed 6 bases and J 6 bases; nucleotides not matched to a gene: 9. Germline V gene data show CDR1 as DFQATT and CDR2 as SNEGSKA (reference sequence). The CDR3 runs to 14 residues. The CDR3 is CSASIPSGGKTQYF. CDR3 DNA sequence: TGCAGTGCCAGTATACCTAGCGGGGGGAAGACCCAGTACTTC.

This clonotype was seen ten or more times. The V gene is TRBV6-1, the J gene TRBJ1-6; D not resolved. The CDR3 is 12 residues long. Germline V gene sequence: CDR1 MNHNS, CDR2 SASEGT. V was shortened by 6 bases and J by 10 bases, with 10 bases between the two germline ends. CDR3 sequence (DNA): TGTGCCAGCAGGAGCACGTCCTCACCCCTCCACTTT. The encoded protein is CASRSTSSPLHF.

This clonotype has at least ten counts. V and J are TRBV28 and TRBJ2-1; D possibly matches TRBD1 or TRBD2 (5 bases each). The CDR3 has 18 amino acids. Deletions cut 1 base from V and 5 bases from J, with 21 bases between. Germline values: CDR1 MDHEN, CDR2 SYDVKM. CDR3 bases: TGTGCCAGCAGTTTATCTTTAACGCCAGGGAGACCAAACAATGAGCAGTTCTTC. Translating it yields CASSLSLTPGRPNNEQFF.

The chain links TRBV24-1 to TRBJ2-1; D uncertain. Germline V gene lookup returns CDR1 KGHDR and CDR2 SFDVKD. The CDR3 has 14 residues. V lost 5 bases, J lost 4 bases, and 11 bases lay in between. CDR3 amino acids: CATSASGPYNEQFF. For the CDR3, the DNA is TGTGCCACCAGTGCTTCCGGACCGTACAATGAGCAGTTCTTC.

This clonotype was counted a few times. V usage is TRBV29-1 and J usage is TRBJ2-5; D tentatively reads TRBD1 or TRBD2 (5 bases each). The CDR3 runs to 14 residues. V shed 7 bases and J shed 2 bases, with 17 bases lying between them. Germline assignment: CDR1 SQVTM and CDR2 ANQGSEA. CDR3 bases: TGCAGCGCCGAATCCCGGGACGGACAAGAGACCCAGTACTTC. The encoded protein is CSAESRDGQETQYF.

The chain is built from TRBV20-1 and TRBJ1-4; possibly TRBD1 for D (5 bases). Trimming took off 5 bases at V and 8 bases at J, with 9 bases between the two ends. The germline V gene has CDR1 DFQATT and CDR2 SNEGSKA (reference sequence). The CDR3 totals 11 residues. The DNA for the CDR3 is TGCAGTGCTGGGGACCCCGAAAAACTGTTTTTT. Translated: CSAGDPEKLFF.

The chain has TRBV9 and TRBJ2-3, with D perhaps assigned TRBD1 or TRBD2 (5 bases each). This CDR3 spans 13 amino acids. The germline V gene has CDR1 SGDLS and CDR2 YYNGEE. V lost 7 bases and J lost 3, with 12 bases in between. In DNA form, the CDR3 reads TGTGCCAGCGGGTGGGGGACGACAGATACGCAGTATTTT. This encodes CASGWGTTDTQYF.

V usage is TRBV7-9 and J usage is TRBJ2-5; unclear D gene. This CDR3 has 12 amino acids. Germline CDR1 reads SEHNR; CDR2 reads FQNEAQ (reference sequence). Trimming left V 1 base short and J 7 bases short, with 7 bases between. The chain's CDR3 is CASSLGEGTQYF. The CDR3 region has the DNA TGTGCCAGCAGCTTAGGGGAAGGGACCCAGTACTTC.